This TCR beta chain was sequenced during a study of Ad26.COV2.S vaccination and SARS-CoV-2 variants. Assay: immunoSEQ multiplex PCR; the TCRdb copy retains only in-frame clones and omits some. The repertoire includes 300,000 to 400,000 clones, around 89% of them detected once, and around 5% sits in the top ten. The CDR3 runs 15 residues. Germline V gene lookup returns CDR1 MDHEN and CDR2 SYDVKM. With V trimmed by 6 bases and J by 10 bases, 11 bases remained unmatched. Sample treatment: roughly 19 received Ad26.COV2.S at low or high dose, single or two shots; about 5 received placebo; per-sample allocation not given. On day 63 after the first injection, vaccine and placebo recipients gave samples. Immunization relied on an Ad26 vector, which expressed Wuhan-strain SARS-CoV-2 spike.

The clonotype comes from a person between 18 and 60 years old who received the Ad26.COV2.S COVID-19 vaccine or a placebo. The V and J genes are TRBV28 and TRBJ2-1; 11 bases are a match to TRBD1. The sample in question was peripheral blood, obtained in a trial of Ad26.COV2.S vaccine versus placebo. CDR3 loop: CASRSGTGGPWEQFF. For the CDR3, the DNA is TGTGCCAGCAGGTCCGGGACAGGGGGTCCTTGGGAGCAGTTCTTC.